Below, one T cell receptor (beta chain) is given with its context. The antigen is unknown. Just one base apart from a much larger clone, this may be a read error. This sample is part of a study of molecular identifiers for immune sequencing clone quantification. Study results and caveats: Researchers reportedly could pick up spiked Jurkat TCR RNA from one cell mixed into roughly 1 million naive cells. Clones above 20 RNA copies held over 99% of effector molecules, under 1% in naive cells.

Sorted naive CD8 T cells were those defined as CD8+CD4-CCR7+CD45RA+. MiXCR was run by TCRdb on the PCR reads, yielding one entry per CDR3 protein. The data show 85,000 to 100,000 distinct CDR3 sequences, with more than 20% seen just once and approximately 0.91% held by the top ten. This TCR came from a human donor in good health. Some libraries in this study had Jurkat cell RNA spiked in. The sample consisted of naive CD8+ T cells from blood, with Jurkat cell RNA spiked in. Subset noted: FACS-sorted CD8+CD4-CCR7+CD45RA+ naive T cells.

The CDR3 DNA sequence: TGCGCCAGCAGCCAAGATTGGCAGGGGGTTAGTTCACCCCTCCACTTT. This gives the protein CASSQDWQGVSSPLHF. This chain uses TRBV4-3 with TRBJ1-6; TRBD1 agrees at 7 bases. Germline values: CDR1 LGHNA, CDR2 YSLEER. The CDR3 spans 16 residues. V lost 0 bases, J lost 9 bases, and 8 bases stayed unmatched.